Below, 18 T cell receptor beta chains from the same sample are listed, as sequenced in a study of technical replicates of blood from a handful of donors. Repertoires were generated with immunoSEQ multiplex PCR, while TCRdb's copy carries only in-frame clones and drops some. Among around 75,000 clones listed, about nine tenths were seen once. The sequencing sample was made of T cells isolated from PBMCs. The receptors stem from a human donor in good health.

The chain couples TRBV5-6 to TRBJ2-7, with a weak D call TRBD2 (6 bases). This CDR3 is 13 amino acids long. Trimming stripped 5 bases from V and 3 bases from J, with 12 bases between. CDR1 is SGHDT and CDR2 is YYEEEE in the germline V gene. Here the CDR3 reads CASRWRGLYEQYF. The CDR3 DNA is TGTGCCAGCAGATGGAGGGGACTCTACGAGCAGTACTTC.

This clone was counted a few times. The genes are TRBV5-4 and TRBJ1-1; D not resolved. Germline CDR1 and CDR2: SGHNT and YYREEE (reference sequence). The V gene lost 6 bases and the J gene lost 3 bases, with 18 bases spanning the gap. The CDR3 is made up of 15 amino acids. In nucleotides, the CDR3 is TGTGCCAGCACCAGACGGGGTCAGAGCTACACTGAAGCTTTCTTT. Protein sequence: CASTRRGQSYTEAFF.

This chain links TRBV7-8 with TRBJ1-3, with 8 bases that match TRBD1. Germline V gene data show CDR1 as SGHVS and CDR2 as FQNEAQ. The CDR3 has 15 amino acids. The CDR3: CSTRYPGTGGNTIYF. The CDR3 DNA reads as TGTTCCACCAGGTACCCGGGGACAGGAGGAAACACCATATATTTT.

This clone was found once. The chain carries TRBV10-1 and TRBJ2-2; 14 bases fit TRBD2. Germline loops: CDR1 WNHNN, CDR2 SYGVQD (reference sequence). This CDR3 comprises 15 residues. Losses at the gene ends were 6 bases for V and 6 bases for J; bases not matched to a gene: 3. The CDR3 sequence: CASRGTSGSSGELFF. CDR3 coding DNA: TGCGCCAGCAGGGGGACTAGCGGGAGCTCCGGGGAGCTGTTTTTT.

The genes are TRBV21-1 and TRBJ1-2. TRBV21-1 is designated a pseudogene. This CDR3 has 14 amino acids. The CDR3: CASSTLASNYGYTF. In DNA, the CDR3 is TGTGCCAGCAGCACCTTAGCAAGTAACTATGGCTACACCTTC.

The gene calls are TRBV2 and TRBJ2-6; 9 bases align to TRBD1. Germline values: CDR1 SNHLY, CDR2 FYNNEI. The CDR3 sequence is 16 residues long. Trimming removed 8 bases from V and 4 bases from J; junction bases left unmatched: 9. The CDR3 protein is CASRTGQGTGANVLTF. CDR3 in DNA: TGTGCCAGCCGAACGGGACAGGGTACCGGGGCCAACGTCCTGACTTTC.

The gene calls are TRBV5-6 and TRBJ1-2, with D hard to call. CDR3 length equals 16 residues. Germline CDR1 and CDR2: SGHDT and YYEEEE. Trimming pared 0 bases from V and 0 bases from J, leaving 12 bases between. The chain's CDR3 is CASSLGRRMPNYGYTF. Here the CDR3 DNA reads TGTGCCAGCAGCTTGGGGCGGCGGATGCCTAACTATGGCTACACCTTC.

The V gene is TRBV5-1, the J gene TRBJ2-3; D unresolved. This CDR3 is built from 16 residues. V lost 0 bases to trimming and J lost 7 bases, with 18 bases between them. Germline values: CDR1 SGHRS, CDR2 YFSETQ. The CDR3 is CASSLGTTLRFNTQYF. CDR3 in DNA: TGCGCCAGCAGCTTGGGCACTACCCTACGGTTTAATACGCAGTATTTT.

The chain carries TRBV18 and TRBJ1-3; no clear D. This CDR3 is built from 16 residues. V was clipped by 3 bases and J by 1 base, with 13 bases between them. Germline V gene sequence: CDR1 KGHSH, CDR2 LQKENI. CDR3: CASSPMFTLSGNTIYF. The CDR3 coding sequence is TGTGCCAGCTCACCTATGTTCACTTTGTCTGGAAACACCATATATTTT. Full variable domain (rest looked up from reference TRBV18 and TRBJ1-3): NAGVMQNPRHLVRRRGQEARLRCSPMKGHSHVYWYRQLPEEGLKFMVYLQKENIIDESGMPKERFSAEFPKEGPSILRIQQVVRGDSAAYFCASSPMFTLSGNTIYFGEGSWLTVV.

The V call is TRBV27, the J call TRBJ2-3, with D perhaps matching TRBD1 (6 bases). V was cut by 5 bases and J by 3 bases, with 18 bases left in between. Germline V CDR1 and CDR2: MNHEY, SMNVEV (reference sequence). The length of the CDR3 is 16 residues. The CDR3 region has the DNA TGTGCCAGCAGTCCCCGGCCGACAGGCAGGACAGATACGCAGTATTTT. Its protein is CASSPRPTGRTDTQYF.

This rearrangement joins TRBV7-9 to TRBJ2-3; 13 positions agree with TRBD2. V was clipped by 4 bases and J by 0 bases; unmatched bases: 7. Germline V gene data show CDR1 as SEHNR and CDR2 as FQNEAQ (reference sequence). The CDR3 sequence is 18 residues long. As DNA, the CDR3 is TGTGCCAGCAGCTCATTCTGGACTAGCGGGGGTAGCACAGATACGCAGTATTTT. Its translation is CASSSFWTSGGSTDTQYF. Variable domain in full (rest from reference TRBV7-9 and TRBJ2-3): DTGVSQNPRHKITKRGQNVTFRCDPISEHNRLYWYRQTLGQGPEFLTYFQNEAQLEKSRLLSDRFSAERPKGSFSTLEIQRTEQGDSAMYLCASSSFWTSGGSTDTQYFGPGTRLTVL.

The genes are TRBV6-5 and TRBJ1-1, with D possibly TRBD1 on 6 matching bases. This CDR3 region has 14 residues. CDR1 and CDR2 (germline): MNHEY, SVGAGI. Trimming stripped 6 bases from V and 1 base from J, with 12 bases between. The CDR3 region has the DNA TGTGCCAGCAGGCCAGGGGATCGGAACACTGAAGCTTTCTTT. The encoded protein is CASRPGDRNTEAFF.

This rearrangement joins TRBV18 to TRBJ2-7; TRBD1 aligns across 9 bases. V was pared by 6 bases and J by 0 bases, with 6 bases of the junction left unmatched. The germline V gene has CDR1 KGHSH and CDR2 LQKENI. The CDR3 totals 15 residues. CDR3 region: CASSSTGQGSYEQYF. DNA for the CDR3: TGTGCCAGCTCGTCAACGGGACAGGGCTCCTACGAGCAGTACTTC.

The chain links TRBV11-2 to TRBJ2-5; D unresolved. Germline-derived CDR1 and CDR2 are SGHAT and FQNNGV. V lost 5 bases and J lost 5, with 6 bases in between. This CDR3 spans 11 amino acids. The CDR3 loop reads CASSLRETQYF. Written as DNA, the CDR3 is TGTGCCAGCAGCCTCCGGGAGACCCAGTACTTC.

The chain recombines TRBV7-2 with TRBJ2-7; D gene unclear. The V gene lost 1 base and the J gene lost 0 bases, with 7 bases spanning the gap. CDR1 and CDR2 (germline): SGHTA, FQGNSA. CDR3 length: 14 residues. In nucleotides, the CDR3 is TGTGCCAGCAGCTTAGAACCCAGCTCCTACGAGCAGTACTTC. This gives the protein CASSLEPSSYEQYF.

J is TRBJ2-7 and V is TRBV25-1; TRBD1 might be the D (6 bases). Germline-derived CDR1 and CDR2 are MGHDK and SYGVNS. V gave up 2 bases and J gave up 1 base, with 9 bases separating them. CDR3 size: 14 residues. CDR3 DNA: TGTGCCAGCAGTGAAACAGGGATTTCCTACGAGCAGTACTTC. Translation: CASSETGISYEQYF.

The rearrangement links TRBV9 to TRBJ2-3, with a possible D match to TRBD1 (6 bases). CDR1 is SGDLS and CDR2 is YYNGEE in the germline V gene. The CDR3 is 17 residues long. V was cut by 3 bases and J by 3 bases, with 20 bases left in between. The CDR3 DNA is TGTGCCAGCAGCGCAGTCCGGGACACCTGGAAGACAGATACGCAGTATTTT. It yields the protein CASSAVRDTWKTDTQYF.

The CDR3 region has the DNA TGCGCCAGCAGCTTGGGACTGCGGGGAGGGGGGGGCCCGAACACTGAAGCTTTCTTT. Its protein product is CASSLGLRGGGGPNTEAFF. This chain joins TRBV5-1 and TRBJ1-1, with a tentative D call TRBD1 (6 bases). Germline CDR1 reads SGHRS; CDR2 reads YFSETQ. The ends were cut back, 0 bases at V and 1 base at J, with 22 bases in the middle. CDR3 length: 19 residues.